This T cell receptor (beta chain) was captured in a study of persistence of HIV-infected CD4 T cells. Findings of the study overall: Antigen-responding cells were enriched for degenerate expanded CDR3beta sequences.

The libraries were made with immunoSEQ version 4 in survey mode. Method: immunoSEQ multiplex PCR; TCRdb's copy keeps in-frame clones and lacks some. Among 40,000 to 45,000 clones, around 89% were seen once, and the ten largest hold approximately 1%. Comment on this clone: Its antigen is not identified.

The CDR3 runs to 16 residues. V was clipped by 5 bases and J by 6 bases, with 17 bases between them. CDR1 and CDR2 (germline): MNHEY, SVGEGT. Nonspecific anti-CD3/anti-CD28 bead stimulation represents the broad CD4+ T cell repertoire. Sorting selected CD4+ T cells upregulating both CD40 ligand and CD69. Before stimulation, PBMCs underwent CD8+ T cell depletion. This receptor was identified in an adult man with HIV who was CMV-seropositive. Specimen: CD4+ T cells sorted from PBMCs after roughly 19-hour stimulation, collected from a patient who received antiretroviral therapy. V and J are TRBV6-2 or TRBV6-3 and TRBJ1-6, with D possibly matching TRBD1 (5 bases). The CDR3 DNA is TGTGCCAGCAGTCATCGGGTCAGGACACCTAATTCACCCCTCCACTTT. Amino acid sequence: CASSHRVRTPNSPLHF.